These 24 T cell receptor beta chains were sequenced from one sample in a study of cytotoxic CD8 clonotypes in ibrutinib-treated CLL. Libraries were prepared by immunoSEQ multiplex PCR; TCRdb keeps only in-frame clonotypes and omits some of them. The sample holds around 310,000 clones, roughly 85% seen once. This sample comprised PBMCs, obtained before ibrutinib treatment. These receptors came from a human donor with chronic lymphocytic leukemia.

V gene TRBV27 combines with J gene TRBJ2-7; 8 nucleotides agree with TRBD1. From germline, CDR1 is MNHEY and CDR2 SMNVEV (reference sequence). Trimming took 6 bases from V and 6 from J; bases not matched to a gene: 10. The CDR3 length is 14 residues. CDR3 sequence (DNA): TGTGCCAGCAGGGGAGAAGGACAGGGAGCCGAGCAGTACTTC. Encoded protein: CASRGEGQGAEQYF.

To note about this clone: The junction does not match germline at one end; this may be a read error. This sequence joins TRBV10-1 and TRBJ1-2; a weak D match, TRBD1 (6 bases). This CDR3 spans 10 amino acids. Looked up from germline, CDR1 is WNHNN and CDR2 is SYGVQD (reference sequence). CDR3 bases: TGCGCCAGCAGTCCCGGGACAAGGGACTTC. Translating it yields CASSPGTRDF.

The chain recombines TRBV29-1 with TRBJ2-1; D remains unclear. The CDR3 consists of 16 residues. V lost 5 bases and J 4 bases, leaving 21 bases between the germline ends. In germline, CDR1 is SQVTM, CDR2 ANQGSEA. The DNA for the CDR3 is TGCAGCGTTTATGGGCCGACTGGTCCCTGGTACAATGAGCAGTTCTTC. Amino acids: CSVYGPTGPWYNEQFF.

The chain carries TRBV2 and TRBJ1-1; 10 bases are a match to TRBD1. Losses at the gene ends were 2 bases for V and 4 bases for J; bases not matched to a gene: 1. CDR1 is SNHLY, CDR2 FYNNEI, per germline. The CDR3 extends over 14 amino acids. The CDR3 sequence is CASSEWTGGTEAFF. The CDR3 DNA reads as TGTGCCAGCAGTGAATGGACAGGGGGCACTGAAGCTTTCTTT.

The genes are TRBV4-3 and TRBJ1-3; 7 bases fit TRBD1. The CDR3 extends over 16 amino acids. CDR1 is LGHNA, CDR2 YSLEER, per germline. The V segment lost 1 base and the J segment 1 base; nucleotides outside the gene matches: 4. CDR3 sequence (DNA): TGCGCCAGCAGCCAAGGGAACAGGGGATCTGGAAACACCATATATTTT. This encodes CASSQGNRGSGNTIYF.

CDR3 DNA: TGTGCCAGCGGTATGGGACTACCCTCTGAGCAGTACTTC. Translated, it gives CASGMGLPSEQYF. The V gene is TRBV2, the J gene TRBJ2-7; 7 nucleotides match TRBD2. J was trimmed by 7 bases and V by 8 bases; bases with no gene match: 11. The germline V gene has CDR1 SNHLY and CDR2 FYNNEI. CDR3 length: 13 residues. The variable domain in full, completed from reference TRBV2 and TRBJ2-7, reads EPEVTQTPSHQVTQMGQEVILRCVPISNHLYFYWYRQILGQKVEFLVSFYNNEISEKSEIFDDQFSVERPDGSNFTLKIRSTKLEDSAMYFCASGMGLPSEQYFGPGTRLTVT.

The chain links TRBV15 to TRBJ2-7; maybe TRBD1 (5 bases). Germline V gene sequence: CDR1 LNHNV, CDR2 YYDKDF (reference sequence). The CDR3 extends over 13 amino acids. The ends were cut back, 6 bases at V and 3 bases at J, with 12 bases in the middle. The CDR3, as DNA: TGTGCCACCAGGAACTCGGACATCTACGAGCAGTACTTC. Translating gives CATRNSDIYEQYF. Full variable domain (rest looked up from reference TRBV15 and TRBJ2-7): DAMVIQNPRYQVTQFGKPVTLSCSQTLNHNVMYWYQQKSSQAPKLLFHYYDKDFNNEADTPDNFQSRRPNTSFCFLDIRSPGLGDTAMYLCATRNSDIYEQYFGPGTRLTVT.

The chain links TRBV10-1 to TRBJ2-2, with 8 bases aligning to TRBD1. The CDR3 contains 16 residues. The junction had 14 bases not matched to a gene; V was cut back by 7 bases and J by 7 bases. CDR1 and CDR2 (germline): WNHNN, SYGVQD (reference sequence). The CDR3: CASNSLPQGAGGELFF. The CDR3 DNA sequence: TGCGCCAGCAACTCACTTCCCCAGGGGGCAGGCGGGGAGCTGTTTTTT.

This sequence joins TRBV5-1 and TRBJ2-7, with D perhaps matching TRBD2 (5 bases). There are 14 residues in the CDR3. With 2 bases removed from V and 3 bases from J, the gap between germline ends came to 12 bases. Germline lookup yields CDR1 SGHRS and CDR2 YFSETQ. CDR3: CASSFPGMGYEQYF. CDR3 DNA sequence: TGCGCCAGCAGCTTCCCCGGGATGGGCTACGAGCAGTACTTC.

The V call is TRBV19, the J call TRBJ2-7, with D possibly being TRBD1 or TRBD2 (5 bases each). The CDR3 sequence is 14 residues long. V dropped 3 bases and J dropped 3 bases, with 12 bases sitting between them. CDR1 and CDR2 from the germline V gene are LNHDA and SQIVND (reference sequence). The CDR3 reads CASSMGVGSYEQYF. CDR3 DNA sequence: TGTGCCAGTAGTATGGGGGTCGGCAGCTACGAGCAGTACTTC.

This clone was observed a few times. The rearrangement joins TRBV30 to TRBJ1-2; 8 bases are a match to TRBD1. The trim removed 4 bases at V and 4 bases at J, leaving 5 bases unmatched. The CDR3 is 13 residues long. Germline CDR1 GTSNPN, CDR2 SVGIG (reference sequence). CDR3 protein: CAWIGTGFYGYTF. CDR3 in DNA: TGTGCCTGGATCGGGACAGGATTCTATGGCTACACCTTC.

This sequence joins TRBV7-6 and TRBJ2-7, with D hard to call. Deletions cut 2 bases from V and 4 bases from J, with 15 bases between. This CDR3 has 15 residues. Germline-derived CDR1 and CDR2 are SGHVS and FNYEAQ. This CDR3 is CASSLSPRPNYEQYF. The CDR3 DNA sequence: TGTGCCAGCAGCTTAAGCCCTCGGCCCAATTACGAGCAGTACTTC.

This chain joins TRBV28 and TRBJ1-5; 7 positions agree with TRBD1. This CDR3 is 15 amino acids long. CDR1 MDHEN and CDR2 SYDVKM come from the germline V gene. V trimming: 6 bases; J trimming: 1 base; junction bases outside the gene matches: 6. CDR3 in DNA: TGTGCCAGCAGAAAAGACAGGGCAAGCAATCAGCCCCAGCATTTT. This codes for CASRKDRASNQPQHF.

Here the CDR3 reads CASSHFYGYSYEQYF. In DNA, the CDR3 is TGTGCCAGCAGCCACTTCTATGGTTACTCCTACGAGCAGTACTTC. This chain links TRBV4-2 with TRBJ2-7; D is ambiguous. Germline lookup yields CDR1 LGHNA and CDR2 YNFKEQ. The CDR3 is 15 amino acids. The germline V and J ends were trimmed by 3 bases and 0 bases, with 12 bases remaining between them.

The V call is TRBV6-7, the J call TRBJ1-5; D perhaps matches TRBD1 (6 bases). TRBV6-7 is an ORF, and what it does is uncertain. V lost 5 bases to trimming and J lost 3 bases, with 20 bases between them. There are 17 residues in the CDR3. CDR3 sequence: CASSKTPHTGLNQPQHF. The DNA for the CDR3 is TGTGCCAGCAGTAAGACCCCTCACACAGGGCTCAATCAGCCCCAGCATTTT.

This chain joins TRBV9 and TRBJ2-3; D may be TRBD1 (5 bases). This CDR3 contains 15 residues. Germline CDR1 SGDLS, CDR2 YYNGEE. Trimming took 4 bases from V and 0 from J, leaving 12 bases between them. The CDR3 is CASSTDTPSTDTQYF. CDR3 DNA sequence: TGTGCCAGCAGCACGGACACGCCAAGCACAGATACGCAGTATTTT.

The chain employs TRBV11-2 and TRBJ1-1; tentative D call: TRBD1 (6 bases). Germline assignment: CDR1 SGHAT and CDR2 FQNNGV. The CDR3 is 12 amino acids. The V end lost 5 bases, the J end lost 5 bases, and 9 bases lay between the germline ends. CDR3 amino acids: CASSLDRTEAFF. DNA for the CDR3: TGTGCCAGCAGCCTCGACAGGACTGAAGCTTTCTTT. Filled out from reference TRBV11-2 and TRBJ1-1, the complete variable domain reads EAGVAQSPRYKIIEKRQSVAFWCNPISGHATLYWYQQILGQGPKLLIQFQNNGVVDDSQLPKDRFSAERLKGVDSTLKIQPAKLEDSAVYLCASSLDRTEAFFGQGTRLTVV.

This clone appeared a few times. The chain combines TRBV19 with TRBJ1-2; D remains unclear. Germline CDR1 reads LNHDA; CDR2 reads SQIVND (reference sequence). The CDR3 has 9 amino acids. The V and J ends lost 8 bases and 6 bases respectively, with 4 bases between them. CDR3 loop: CASPDGYTF. The CDR3, as DNA: TGTGCCAGTCCTGATGGCTACACCTTC.

The J gene is TRBJ2-7, the V gene TRBV2; D is unresolved. This CDR3 has 13 residues. Germline V gives CDR1 SNHLY, CDR2 FYNNEI. The V and J ends lost 7 bases and 2 bases respectively, with 12 bases between them. The CDR3 coding sequence is TGTGCCAGCACACGAACTCCAACCTACGAGCAGTACTTC. Translation: CASTRTPTYEQYF.

The sample holds one count of this clone. This sequence joins TRBV19 and TRBJ1-5; 10 bases map to TRBD1. With 6 bases clipped from V and 4 bases from J, the junction kept 9 bases outside the gene matches. Germline V gene lookup returns CDR1 LNHDA and CDR2 SQIVND (reference sequence). This CDR3 contains 16 residues. CDR3 nucleotide sequence: TGTGCCAGTAGCACCGGGACAGGGGATCGGAATCAGCCCCAGCATTTT. Translation gives CASSTGTGDRNQPQHF.

The table lists this clone with a few counts. The CDR3: CASRTGTGNTGELFF. CDR3 nucleotides: TGCGCCAGCAGGACCGGGACAGGGAACACCGGGGAGCTGTTTTTT. This sequence joins TRBV10-1 and TRBJ2-2; 8 bases fit TRBD1. The CDR3 contains 15 residues. V lost 6 bases to trimming and J lost 1 base; unmatched junction nucleotides: 4. Germline CDR1 and CDR2: WNHNN and SYGVQD (reference sequence).

The chain joins TRBV28 to TRBJ1-5, with D hard to call. Trimming removed 3 bases from V and 8 bases from J, with 14 bases in between. There are 14 residues in the CDR3. Per germline, CDR1 MDHEN and CDR2 SYDVKM. CDR3 nucleotides: TGTGCCAGCAGTTTGGGAAGGAGGGAGAAGCCCCAGCATTTT. This encodes CASSLGRREKPQHF. The full variable domain, its missing parts supplied by reference TRBV28 and TRBJ1-5, is DVKVTQSSRYLVKRTGEKVFLECVQDMDHENMFWYRQDPGLGLRLIYFSYDVKMKEKGDIPEGYSVSREKKERFSLILESASTNQTSMYLCASSLGRREKPQHFGDGTRLSIL.

The chain has TRBV6-5 and TRBJ2-7; the D gene is possibly TRBD1 (5 bases). Between the trimmed V and J ends, which lost 2 bases and 5 bases, there was a span of 10 bases. Germline loops: CDR1 MNHEY, CDR2 SVGAGI. The CDR3 is 13 residues long. CDR3 amino acids: CASSYPKQDEQYF. CDR3 coding DNA: TGTGCCAGCAGTTACCCTAAACAGGACGAGCAGTACTTC.

The CDR3: CASSLGPSGRAVAKNIQYF. CDR3 DNA sequence: TGTGCCAGCAGCTTGGGGCCTAGCGGGAGGGCCGTGGCCAAAAACATTCAGTACTTC. The chain is built from TRBV5-4 and TRBJ2-4; 12 nucleotides agree with TRBD2. The CDR3 spans 19 residues. Trimming removed 0 bases from V and 1 base from J; junction bases left unmatched: 8. The V gene's germline CDR1 is SGHNT and CDR2 YYREEE (reference sequence).